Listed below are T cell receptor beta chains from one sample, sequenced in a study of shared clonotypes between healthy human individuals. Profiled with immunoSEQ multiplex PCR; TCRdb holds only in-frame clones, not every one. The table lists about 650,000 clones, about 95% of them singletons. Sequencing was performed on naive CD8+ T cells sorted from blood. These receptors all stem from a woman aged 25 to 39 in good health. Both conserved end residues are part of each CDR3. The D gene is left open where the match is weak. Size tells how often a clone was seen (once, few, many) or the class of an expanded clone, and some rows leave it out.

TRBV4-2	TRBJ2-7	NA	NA	CASSQEFSGAPYEQYF	TGTGCCAGCAGCCAAGAGTTTAGCGGAGCGCCCTACGAGCAGTACTTC
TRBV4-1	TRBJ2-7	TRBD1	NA	CASSQVPGQGYEQYF	TGCGCCAGCAGCCAAGTCCCGGGACAGGGATACGAGCAGTACTTC
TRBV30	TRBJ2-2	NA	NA	CAFPIPGELFF	TGTGCCTTCCCCATCCCCGGGGAGCTGTTTTTT
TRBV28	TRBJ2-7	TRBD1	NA	CASSLGVTGGNEQYF	TGTGCCAGCAGTTTAGGGGTGACAGGGGGGAACGAGCAGTACTTC
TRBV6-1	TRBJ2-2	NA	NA	CASSGPGGSNTGELFF	TGTGCCAGCAGTGGTCCGGGGGGCTCGAACACCGGGGAGCTGTTTTTT
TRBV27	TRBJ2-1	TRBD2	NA	CASSPGGSSYNEQFF	TGTGCCAGCAGTCCAGGCGGGAGCTCCTACAATGAGCAGTTCTTC
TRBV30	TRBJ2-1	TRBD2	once	CAWDVDLAGFYNEQFF	TGTGCCTGGGACGTCGATCTAGCGGGCTTCTACAATGAGCAGTTCTTC
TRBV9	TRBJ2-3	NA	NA	CASGQSTDTQYF	TGTGCCAGTGGACAGAGCACAGATACGCAGTATTTT
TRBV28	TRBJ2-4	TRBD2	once	CASSLKVREVKNIQYF	TGTGCCAGCAGTTTAAAAGTGCGGGAGGTTAAAAACATTCAGTACTTC
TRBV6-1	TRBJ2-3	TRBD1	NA	CASNGQGAFADTQYF	TGTGCCAGCAACGGACAGGGGGCTTTCGCAGATACGCAGTATTTT
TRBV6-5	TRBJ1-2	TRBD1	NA	CASTRTGYGYTF	TGTGCCAGCACTAGGACAGGCTATGGCTACACCTTC
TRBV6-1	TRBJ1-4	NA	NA	CASQEFVEKLFF	TGTGCCAGCCAGGAATTTGTCGAAAAACTGTTTTTT
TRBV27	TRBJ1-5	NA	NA	CASSPQTGYQPQHF	TGTGCCAGCAGTCCCCAGACAGGTTATCAGCCCCAGCATTTT
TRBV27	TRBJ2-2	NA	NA	CASSLFRGSGELFF	TGTGCCAGCAGTTTATTTCGCGGTTCCGGGGAGCTGTTTTTT
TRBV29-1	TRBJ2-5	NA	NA	CSVDDDRETQYF	TGCAGCGTTGACGACGATCGGGAGACCCAGTACTTC
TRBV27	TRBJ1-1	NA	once	CASSLSRGEAFF	TGTGCCAGCAGTTTATCGAGGGGGGAAGCTTTCTTT
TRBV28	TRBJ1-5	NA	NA	CASSARRASNQPQHF	TGTGCCAGCAGTGCCCGACGGGCTAGCAATCAGCCCCAGCATTTT
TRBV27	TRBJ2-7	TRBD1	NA	CASTKLTGGEQYF	TGTGCCAGCACCAAACTTACAGGGGGCGAGCAGTACTTC
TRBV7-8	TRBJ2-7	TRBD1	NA	CASSPGTGNYEQYF	TGTGCCAGCAGCCCTGGGACAGGGAACTACGAGCAGTACTTC
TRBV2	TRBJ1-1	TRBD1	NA	CASRSGTGDTEAFF	TGTGCCAGCAGGTCCGGGACAGGGGACACTGAAGCTTTCTTT
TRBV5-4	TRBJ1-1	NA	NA	CASSLGFGRDDLKTYTEAFF	TGTGCCAGCAGCTTGGGTTTTGGCAGGGACGATTTAAAGACGTACACTGAAGCTTTCTTT
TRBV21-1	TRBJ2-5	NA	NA	CASSFKGLERETQYF	TGTGCCAGCAGTTTCAAAGGCCTAGAGAGGGAGACCCAGTACTTC
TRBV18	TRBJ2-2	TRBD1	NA	CASSLTRGPNTGELFF	TGTGCCAGCTCACTGACCAGGGGGCCGAACACCGGGGAGCTGTTTTTT
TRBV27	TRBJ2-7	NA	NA	CASRHRFGRYEQYF	TGTGCCAGCAGGCACAGGTTCGGTCGGTACGAGCAGTACTTC
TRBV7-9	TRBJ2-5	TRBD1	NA	CASSSDRGGTQYF	TGTGCCAGCAGCTCTGACAGGGGAGGGACCCAGTACTTC
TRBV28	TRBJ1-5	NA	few	CASSLLGAGNQPQHF	TGTGCCAGCAGTTTATTGGGGGCTGGCAATCAGCCCCAGCATTTT
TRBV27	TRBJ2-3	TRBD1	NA	CASSLRPQGFSTDTQYF	TGTGCCAGCAGTTTGCGTCCACAGGGGTTCTCGACAGATACGCAGTATTTT
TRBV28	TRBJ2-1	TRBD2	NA	CASRPGLAPYNEQFF	TGTGCCAGCAGGCCGGGACTAGCACCCTACAATGAGCAGTTCTTC
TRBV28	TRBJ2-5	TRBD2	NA	CASSSRVAGSTTQYF	TGTGCCAGCAGTTCGCGTGTAGCGGGATCTACGACCCAGTACTTC
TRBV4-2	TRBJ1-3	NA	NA	CASSQERRGSGNTIYF	TGTGCCAGCAGCCAAGAGCGGAGGGGGTCTGGAAACACCATATATTTT
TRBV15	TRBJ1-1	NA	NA	CATSTQTEKNTEAFF	TGTGCCACCAGCACCCAGACAGAGAAGAACACTGAAGCTTTCTTT
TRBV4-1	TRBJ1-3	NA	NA	CASSPDPAVGNTIYF	TGCGCCAGCAGCCCCGACCCGGCCGTTGGAAACACCATATATTTT
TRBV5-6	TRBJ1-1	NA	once	CASSLAGPRGTEAFF	TGTGCCAGCAGCTTGGCCGGACCACGGGGGACTGAAGCTTTCTTT
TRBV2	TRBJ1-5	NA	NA	CASSEVRSGATPQHF	TGTGCCAGCAGTGAAGTGAGGTCAGGGGCTACGCCCCAGCATTTT
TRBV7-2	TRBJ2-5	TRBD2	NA	CASSFNRASGRAWETQYF	TGTGCCAGCAGCTTTAACAGGGCTAGCGGGAGGGCCTGGGAGACCCAGTACTTC
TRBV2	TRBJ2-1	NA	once	CASSEGYEQFF	TGTGCCAGCAGTGAGGGTTATGAGCAGTTCTTC
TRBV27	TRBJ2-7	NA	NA	CASSFGASSYEQYF	TGTGCCAGCAGTTTCGGGGCAAGCTCCTACGAGCAGTACTTC
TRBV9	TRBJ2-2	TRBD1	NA	CASSGGQGVLWTGELFF	TGTGCCAGCAGCGGCGGACAGGGGGTACTGTGGACCGGGGAGCTGTTTTTT
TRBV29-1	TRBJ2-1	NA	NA	CSALSETYNEQFF	TGCAGCGCCCTTTCAGAAACTTACAATGAGCAGTTCTTC
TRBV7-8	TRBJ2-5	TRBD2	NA	CASSLALAGGSYQETQYF	TGTGCCAGCAGCTTAGCACTAGCGGGAGGGTCGTACCAAGAGACCCAGTACTTC
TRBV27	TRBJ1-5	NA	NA	CASSLSGGRTVSNQPQHF	TGTGCCAGCAGTTTATCAGGTGGGCGAACAGTCTCTAATCAGCCCCAGCATTTT
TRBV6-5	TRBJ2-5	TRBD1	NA	CASSYGQGQETQYF	TGTGCCAGCAGTTACGGACAGGGCCAAGAGACCCAGTACTTC
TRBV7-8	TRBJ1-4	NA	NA	CASSMTEKLFF	TGTGCCAGCAGCATGACGGAAAAACTGTTTTTT
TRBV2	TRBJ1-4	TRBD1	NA	CASKMRDRGDNEKLFF	TGTGCCAGCAAGATGAGGGACAGGGGTGATAATGAAAAACTGTTTTTT
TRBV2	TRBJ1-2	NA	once	CASQGPYGYTF	TGTGCCAGCCAGGGTCCCTATGGCTACACCTTC
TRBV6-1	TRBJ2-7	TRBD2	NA	CATQTSGAYEQYF	TGTGCCACCCAGACTAGCGGAGCCTACGAGCAGTACTTC
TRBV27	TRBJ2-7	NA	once	CASSEPGSEQYF	TGTGCCAGCAGTGAGCCGGGATCCGAGCAGTACTTC
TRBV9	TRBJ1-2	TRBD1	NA	CASSAPGTGRGYTF	TGTGCCAGCAGCGCACCTGGGACAGGGAGGGGCTACACCTTC
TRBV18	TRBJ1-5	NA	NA	CASSPPLGEDQPQHF	TGTGCCAGCTCACCACCGCTTGGGGAGGATCAGCCCCAGCATTTT
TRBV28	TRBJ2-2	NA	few	CASSIGTGELFF	TGTGCCAGCAGTATAGGCACCGGGGAGCTGTTTTTT